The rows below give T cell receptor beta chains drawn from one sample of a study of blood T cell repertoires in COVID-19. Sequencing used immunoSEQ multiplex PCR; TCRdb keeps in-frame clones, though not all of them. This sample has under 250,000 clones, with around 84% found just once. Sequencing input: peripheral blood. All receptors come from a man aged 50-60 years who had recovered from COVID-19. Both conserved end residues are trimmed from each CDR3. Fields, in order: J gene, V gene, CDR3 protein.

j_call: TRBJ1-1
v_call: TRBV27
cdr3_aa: ASSPWGGAEAF

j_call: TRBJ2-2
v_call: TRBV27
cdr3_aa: ATQFTRVNTGELF

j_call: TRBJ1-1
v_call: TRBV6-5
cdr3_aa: ASSPHRGPNTEAF

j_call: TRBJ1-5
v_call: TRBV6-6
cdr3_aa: ASSPPGQPTNQPQH

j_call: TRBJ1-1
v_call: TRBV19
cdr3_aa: ASNRGRSGNTEAF

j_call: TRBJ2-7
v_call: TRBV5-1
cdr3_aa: ASSLVVTGSNEQY

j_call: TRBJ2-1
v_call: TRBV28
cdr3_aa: ASSLRVEQF

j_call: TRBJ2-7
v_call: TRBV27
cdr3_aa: ASSSPLLGSGSQY

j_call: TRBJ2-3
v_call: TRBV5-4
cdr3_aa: ASSSWTGGTDTQY

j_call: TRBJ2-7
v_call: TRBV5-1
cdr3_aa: ASSPDWSSSYEQY

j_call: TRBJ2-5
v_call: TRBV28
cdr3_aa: ASSPGETQY

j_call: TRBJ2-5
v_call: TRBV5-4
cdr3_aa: ASRLAGGRETQY

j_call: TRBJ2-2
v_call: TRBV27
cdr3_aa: ASSAAVNTGELF

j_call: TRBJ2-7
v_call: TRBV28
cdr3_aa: ASTRDIPRYEQY

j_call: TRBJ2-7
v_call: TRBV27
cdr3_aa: ASTHRGGPTYEQY

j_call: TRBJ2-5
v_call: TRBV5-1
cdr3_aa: ASSLQGEETQY

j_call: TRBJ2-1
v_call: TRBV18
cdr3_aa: ASLRDRLERSYNEQF

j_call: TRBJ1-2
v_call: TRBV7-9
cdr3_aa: ASSSAGGSYGYT

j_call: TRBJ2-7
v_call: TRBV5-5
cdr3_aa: ASSQDPTGGWYEQY

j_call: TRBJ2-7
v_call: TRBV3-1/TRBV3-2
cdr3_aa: ASSRTGGSSSSYEQY

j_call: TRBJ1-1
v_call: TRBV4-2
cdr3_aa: ASSQGDSEAF

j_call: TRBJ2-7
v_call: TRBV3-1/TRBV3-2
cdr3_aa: ASRAGLSYEQY

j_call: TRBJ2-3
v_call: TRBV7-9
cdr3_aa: AGRRAGSTDTQY

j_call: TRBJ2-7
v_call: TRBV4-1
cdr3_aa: ASSRQTGPPYEQY

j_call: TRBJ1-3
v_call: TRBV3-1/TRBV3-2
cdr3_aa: ASSFLSGNTIY

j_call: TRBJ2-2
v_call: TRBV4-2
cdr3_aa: ASSMIIGDTGELF

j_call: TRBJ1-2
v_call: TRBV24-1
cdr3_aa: ATSDLYRGDGYT

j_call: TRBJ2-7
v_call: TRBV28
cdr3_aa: ASSTPGVREQY

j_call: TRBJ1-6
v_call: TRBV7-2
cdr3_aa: ASSPGTGRNSPLH

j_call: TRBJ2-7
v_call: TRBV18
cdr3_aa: ASSGLAGDEQY

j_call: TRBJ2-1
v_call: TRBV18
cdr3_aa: ASSPTTTREIWDNEQF

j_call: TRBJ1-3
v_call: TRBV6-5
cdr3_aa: ASSSAGVLSGNTIY

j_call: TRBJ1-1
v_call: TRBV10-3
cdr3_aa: AISELQGNTEAF

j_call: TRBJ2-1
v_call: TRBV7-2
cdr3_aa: ASSLVEGFNEQF

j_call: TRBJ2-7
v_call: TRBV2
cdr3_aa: ASSPGMGEQY

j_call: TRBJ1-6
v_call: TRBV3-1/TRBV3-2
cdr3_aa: ASSLSGLGGNSPLH